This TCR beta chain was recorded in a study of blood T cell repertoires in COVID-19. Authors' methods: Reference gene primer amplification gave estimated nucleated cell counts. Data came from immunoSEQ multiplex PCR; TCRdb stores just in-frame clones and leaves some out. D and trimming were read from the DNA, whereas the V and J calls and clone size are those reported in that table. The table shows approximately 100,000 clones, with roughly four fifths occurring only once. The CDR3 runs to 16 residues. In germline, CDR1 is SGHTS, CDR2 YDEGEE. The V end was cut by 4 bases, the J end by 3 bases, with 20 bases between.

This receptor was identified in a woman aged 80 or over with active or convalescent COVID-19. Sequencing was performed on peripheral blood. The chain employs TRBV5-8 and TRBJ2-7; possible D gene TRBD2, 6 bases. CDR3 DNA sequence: TGTGCCAGCAGCCCGAGGCGGGACTCCTACTTCTACGAGCAGTACTTC. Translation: CASSPRRDSYFYEQYF. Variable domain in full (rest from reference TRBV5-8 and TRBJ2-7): EAGVTQSPTHLIKTRGQQATLRCSPISGHTSVYWYQQALGLGLQFLLWYDEGEERNRGNFPPRFSGRQFPNYSSELNVNALELEDSALYLCASSPRRDSYFYEQYFGPGTRLTVT.